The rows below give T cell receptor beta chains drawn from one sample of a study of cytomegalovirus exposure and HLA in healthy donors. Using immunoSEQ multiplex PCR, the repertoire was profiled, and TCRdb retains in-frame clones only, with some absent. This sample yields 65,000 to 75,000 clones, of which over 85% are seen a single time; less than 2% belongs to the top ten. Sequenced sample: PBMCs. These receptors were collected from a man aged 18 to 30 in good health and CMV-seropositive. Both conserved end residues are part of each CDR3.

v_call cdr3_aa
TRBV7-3 CASSGQLNTEAFF
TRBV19 CASSTTGRNTIYF
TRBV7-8 CASSLLAGSSYEQYF
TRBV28 CASSLTAGVFLLGYTF
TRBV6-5 CASNRQGGYEQYF
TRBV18 CASSPKQRSNNEQFF
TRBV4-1 CASSQTGTSGEQYF
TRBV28 CASSPPMRGITEAFF
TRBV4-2 CASSQAEGGGTEAFF
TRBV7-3 CASSLRRRDTGELFF
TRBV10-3 CAIRDTSAGDRNEQYF